These 28 T cell receptor beta chains came from one sample sequenced in a study of lymphopenia after photon versus proton radiotherapy. Data came from immunoSEQ multiplex PCR; TCRdb stores just in-frame clones and leaves some out. The sample contains about 50,000 clones, approximately 82% of which appear only once. Source: peripheral blood, taken from a patient treated with photon-based radiotherapy. These receptors came from a man over 45 with gastric cancer.

The count of this clone is one. At one end the junction does not follow the germline gene, possibly because of a read error. Other nucleotide sequences in the sample specify the same CDR3. This sequence joins TRBV30 and TRBJ1-3; D may be TRBD1 (5 bases). This CDR3 contains 14 residues. Germline V lookup: CDR1 GTSNPN, CDR2 SVGIG (reference sequence). This CDR3 reads CAWSGTGSGNTIYF. In DNA, the CDR3 is TGTGCCTGGAGTGGAACAGGCTCTGGGAACACCATATATTTT.

The gene calls are TRBV15 and TRBJ2-5; no definite D call. CDR3 length: 15 amino acids. Germline V gene data show CDR1 as LNHNV and CDR2 as YYDKDF (reference sequence). Trimming removed 0 bases from V and 4 bases from J, with 12 bases in between. CDR3 sequence: CATSRDGRVSETQYF. The CDR3 region has the DNA TGTGCCACCAGCAGAGATGGTCGGGTTTCAGAGACCCAGTACTTC. Variable domain in full (rest from reference TRBV15 and TRBJ2-5): DAMVIQNPRYQVTQFGKPVTLSCSQTLNHNVMYWYQQKSSQAPKLLFHYYDKDFNNEADTPDNFQSRRPNTSFCFLDIRSPGLGDTAMYLCATSRDGRVSETQYFGPGTRLLVL.

The chain has TRBV6-5 and TRBJ2-5; D unresolved. The CDR3 has 15 amino acids. The germline gives CDR1 MNHEY, CDR2 SVGAGI. The germline V and J ends were trimmed by 0 bases and 2 bases, with 10 bases remaining between them. The CDR3 DNA is TGTGCCAGCAGTTACTCGCTGAGCGCACAAGAGACCCAGTACTTC. This gives the protein CASSYSLSAQETQYF.

The rearrangement uses TRBV2 and TRBJ2-1, with 13 bases that match TRBD2. Trimming cost V 6 bases and J 6 bases; bases outside gene matches: 8. Germline V gene lookup returns CDR1 SNHLY and CDR2 FYNNEI. This CDR3 contains 16 residues. The CDR3 DNA sequence: TGTGCCAGCAGCGCTGGACTAGCGGGAGTAATCAATGAGCAGTTCTTC. As protein: CASSAGLAGVINEQFF. Combining the CDR3 with reference TRBV2 and TRBJ2-1 gives the whole variable domain EPEVTQTPSHQVTQMGQEVILRCVPISNHLYFYWYRQILGQKVEFLVSFYNNEISEKSEIFDDQFSVERPDGSNFTLKIRSTKLEDSAMYFCASSAGLAGVINEQFFGPGTRLTVL.

This chain connects TRBV5-1 to TRBJ1-3, with TRBD1 as a possible D gene (6 bases). Germline V lookup: CDR1 SGHRS, CDR2 YFSETQ. V dropped 0 bases and J dropped 1 base, with 14 bases sitting between them. The CDR3 consists of 17 residues. CDR3 nucleotides: TGCGCCAGCAGCTTGGCCAAAGGGGGGCCTTCTGGAAACACCATATATTTT. Translation: CASSLAKGGPSGNTIYF.

V gene TRBV7-9 combines with J gene TRBJ2-2, with TRBD1 as a possible D gene (5 bases). The CDR3 contains 16 residues. V shed 4 bases and J shed 1 base, with 13 bases lying between them. The germline V gene has CDR1 SEHNR and CDR2 FQNEAQ (reference sequence). This CDR3 is CASSSLDTQNTGELFF. The CDR3 nucleotides read TGTGCCAGCAGCTCCCTGGACACCCAGAACACCGGGGAGCTGTTTTTT. The whole variable domain, filled in from reference TRBV7-9 and TRBJ2-2, reads DTGVSQNPRHKITKRGQNVTFRCDPISEHNRLYWYRQTLGQGPEFLTYFQNEAQLEKSRLLSDRFSAERPKGSFSTLEIQRTEQGDSAMYLCASSSLDTQNTGELFFGEGSRLTVL.

The CDR3 loop is CASSGSRLPVNYGYTF. The CDR3 DNA reads TGTGCCAGCAGCGGTTCTCGACTTCCTGTTAACTATGGCTACACCTTC. The chain joins TRBV5-5 to TRBJ1-2; D unresolved. The ends were cut back, 4 bases at V and 1 base at J, with 17 bases in the middle. CDR3 size: 16 residues. Looked up from germline, CDR1 is SGHKS and CDR2 is YYEKEE (reference sequence).

This chain joins TRBV7-8 and TRBJ2-3; D perhaps matches TRBD1 (5 bases). V gave up 1 base and J gave up 1 base, with 9 bases separating them. The germline gives CDR1 SGHVS, CDR2 FQNEAQ. The CDR3 extends over 15 amino acids. CDR3 protein: CASSLEQGGTDTQYF. CDR3 bases: TGTGCCAGCAGCTTAGAGCAGGGTGGCACAGATACGCAGTATTTT.

A few counts support this clone. V is TRBV28 and J is TRBJ1-1, with a possible D match to TRBD1 (5 bases). This CDR3 contains 14 residues. Per the germline V gene, CDR1 is MDHEN and CDR2 is SYDVKM. V was clipped by 3 bases and J by 3 bases, with 11 bases between them. The CDR3 DNA reads as TGTGCCAGCAGTTTGGTCGAAGGGGACACTGAAGCTTTCTTT. Amino acids: CASSLVEGDTEAFF.

This clone appeared once. The chain carries TRBV10-3 and TRBJ2-1; tentative D call: TRBD2 (5 bases). The CDR3 runs to 14 residues. Trimming removed 5 bases at V and 9 bases at J, with 17 bases between. Germline loops: CDR1 ENHRY, CDR2 SYGVKD. The CDR3 here is CAISRTGSRIEQFF. DNA for the CDR3: TGTGCCATCAGTCGTACGGGGTCGAGAATTGAGCAGTTCTTC.

V usage is TRBV18 and J usage is TRBJ2-4; D is possibly TRBD2 (6 bases). CDR1 is KGHSH, CDR2 LQKENI, per germline. The CDR3 length is 16 residues. V lost 0 bases, J lost 1 base, and 10 bases lay in between. The CDR3, as DNA: TGTGCCAGCTCACCACCCGGCGGGACGGCCAAAAACATTCAGTACTTC. This encodes CASSPPGGTAKNIQYF.

The rearrangement joins TRBV6-5 to TRBJ2-3; D is uncertain. V was shortened by 6 bases and J by 2 bases, with 9 bases between the two germline ends. The CDR3 has 13 amino acids. Germline V gene data show CDR1 as MNHEY and CDR2 as SVGAGI. The CDR3 is CASSRTVTDTQYF. In nucleotides, the CDR3 is TGTGCCAGCAGCCGGACCGTCACAGATACGCAGTATTTT.

This rearrangement joins TRBV4-2 to TRBJ1-6; D is unclear. The CDR3 length is 18 residues. V gave up 0 bases and J gave up 7 bases, with 19 bases separating them. Germline loops: CDR1 LGHNA, CDR2 YNFKEQ. CDR3 amino acids: CASSQDPPTARRNSPLHF. The DNA of the CDR3 is TGTGCCAGCAGCCAAGATCCCCCCACCGCCAGGAGAAATTCACCCCTCCACTTT.

In DNA, the CDR3 is TGTGCCAGCAGCTTGCTCATCAGGGGCAACACTGAAGCTTTCTTT. This translates into CASSLLIRGNTEAFF. This rearrangement joins TRBV7-2 to TRBJ1-1; the D gene is possibly TRBD1 (6 bases). The germline V and J ends were trimmed by 3 bases and 2 bases, with 13 bases remaining between them. The CDR3 length is 15 residues. Germline assignment: CDR1 SGHTA and CDR2 FQGNSA.

The chain recombines TRBV29-1 with TRBJ1-1, with D perhaps matching TRBD1 (5 bases). This CDR3 is 13 amino acids long. Trimming removed 3 bases at V and 1 base at J, with 9 bases between. Per germline, CDR1 SQVTM and CDR2 ANQGSEA. The CDR3 nucleotides read TGCAGCGTTGAGGGGACGACGAACACTGAAGCTTTCTTT. It yields the protein CSVEGTTNTEAFF.

The rearrangement links TRBV6-6 to TRBJ1-6, with TRBD1 identical over 7 bases. Germline trimming cut 2 bases from V and 6 bases from J; bases unmatched to any gene: 4. Germline V gene lookup returns CDR1 MNHNY and CDR2 SVGAGI (reference sequence). The CDR3 loop spans 15 amino acids. The CDR3 spells CASSYGQGGNSPLHF. The CDR3, as DNA: TGTGCCAGCAGTTACGGCCAGGGGGGTAATTCACCCCTCCACTTT.

V and J are TRBV11-2 and TRBJ1-2, with 7 bases fitting TRBD1. V trimming: 1 base; J trimming: 8 bases; junction bases outside the gene matches: 16. The CDR3 totals 17 residues. Germline loops: CDR1 SGHAT, CDR2 FQNNGV. Written as DNA, the CDR3 is TGTGCCAGCAGCTTAGCGGTGGGCAGGGGGAATGGGCTCGGCTACACCTTC. Translating gives CASSLAVGRGNGLGYTF.

In DNA form, the CDR3 reads TGTGCCAGCAGCTCCGGGACAGCGAATTCACCCCTCCACTTT. The encoded protein is CASSSGTANSPLHF. The chain couples TRBV13 to TRBJ1-6; 7 bases match TRBD1. J was trimmed by 7 bases and V by 4 bases; bases with no gene match: 4. The CDR3 consists of 14 residues. The germline V gene has CDR1 PRHDT and CDR2 FYEKMQ (reference sequence).

The chain recombines TRBV27 with TRBJ2-7, with TRBD1 matching over 9 bases. The germline gives CDR1 MNHEY, CDR2 SMNVEV (reference sequence). After removal of 0 bases from V and 2 bases from J, the junction contained 2 bases not matched to a gene. The CDR3 sequence is 15 residues long. DNA for the CDR3: TGTGCCAGCAGTTTATCGACAGGGGGACCCTACGAGCAGTACTTC. Protein product: CASSLSTGGPYEQYF.

The chain uses TRBV5-4 and TRBJ1-1; 7 bases are a match to TRBD1. The ends lost 7 bases at V and 1 base at J; junction bases unmatched: 1. The CDR3 consists of 12 residues. CDR1 and CDR2 (germline): SGHNT, YYREEE (reference sequence). DNA of the CDR3: TGTGCCAGCGGGACAGAGAACACTGAAGCTTTCTTT. This sequence encodes CASGTENTEAFF. Together with reference TRBV5-4 and TRBJ1-1, the CDR3 gives the full variable domain: ETGVTQSPTHLIKTRGQQVTLRCSSQSGHNTVSWYQQALGQGPQFIFQYYREEENGRGNFPPRFSGLQFPNYSSELNVNALELDDSALYLCASGTENTEAFFGQGTRLTVV.

The genes are TRBV28 and TRBJ1-5; TRBD1 agrees at 7 bases. This CDR3 has 17 amino acids. Germline assignment: CDR1 MDHEN and CDR2 SYDVKM. Losses at the gene ends were 4 bases for V and 4 bases for J; bases not matched to a gene: 13. This chain's CDR3 is CASSYADIDRDNQPQHF. The CDR3 bases are TGTGCCAGCAGTTACGCAGACATCGACAGGGATAATCAGCCCCAGCATTTT.

This sequence joins TRBV2 and TRBJ1-2, with 11 bases identical to TRBD1. CDR1 and CDR2 (germline): SNHLY, FYNNEI. The CDR3 length is 14 residues. J gave up 2 bases and V 6 bases, and 2 bases lay outside the gene matches. The CDR3 loop reads CASRGDRGNYGYTF. CDR3 bases: TGTGCCAGCAGAGGGGACAGGGGGAACTATGGCTACACCTTC.

V is TRBV30 and J is TRBJ2-7, with 11 bases aligning to TRBD2. V shed 4 bases and J 0 bases; nucleotides not matched to a gene: 11. In germline, CDR1 is GTSNPN, CDR2 SVGIG (reference sequence). The CDR3 has 17 residues. The CDR3 region has the DNA TGTGCCTGGAATAGGGCTAGCGGGAGGACCAACTCCTACGAGCAGTACTTC. This sequence encodes CAWNRASGRTNSYEQYF.

The rearrangement links TRBV2 to TRBJ2-1, with TRBD2 as a possible D gene (6 bases). This CDR3 is 16 amino acids long. Germline CDR1 is SNHLY and CDR2 is FYNNEI. The ends were cut back, 4 bases at V and 6 bases at J, with 19 bases in the middle. The CDR3 protein is CASSGGLRTWGNEQFF. The DNA for the CDR3 is TGTGCCAGCAGTGGGGGACTCCGCACGTGGGGCAATGAGCAGTTCTTC.

The rearrangement joins TRBV27 to TRBJ1-2; the D gene is possibly TRBD1 (6 bases). V gave up 5 bases and J gave up 4 bases, with 17 bases separating them. Germline assignment: CDR1 MNHEY and CDR2 SMNVEV (reference sequence). The CDR3 spans 15 residues. This CDR3 is CASSPRWGGGYGYTF. The CDR3 region has the DNA TGTGCCAGCAGTCCCCGTTGGGGGGGCGGCTATGGCTACACCTTC.

V gene TRBV7-2 combines with J gene TRBJ2-2; 13 bases line up with TRBD2. The CDR3 is made up of 17 amino acids. Germline values: CDR1 SGHTA, CDR2 FQGNSA. The V gene end was trimmed by 3 bases and the J gene end by 4 bases; junction bases not matched to a gene: 5. The CDR3 region is CASSLGLAGPGTGELFF. For the CDR3, the DNA is TGTGCCAGCAGCTTGGGACTAGCGGGGCCCGGCACCGGGGAGCTGTTTTTT.

The V and J genes are TRBV30 and TRBJ2-1, with TRBD2 matching 7 bases. The V and J ends lost 8 bases and 6 bases, in that order; junction bases with no gene match: 13. This CDR3 is 14 amino acids long. The V gene's germline CDR1 is GTSNPN and CDR2 SVGIG (reference sequence). DNA for the CDR3: TGTGCCACTCCGGGTCGAGCGGGGCCCAATGAGCAGTTCTTC. Translated, it gives CATPGRAGPNEQFF.

This rearrangement joins TRBV6-5 to TRBJ2-3, with D perhaps being TRBD1 or TRBD2 (6 bases each). Trimming stripped 8 bases from V and 5 bases from J, with 17 bases between. CDR3 length: 14 amino acids. Germline values: CDR1 MNHEY, CDR2 SVGAGI. In DNA form, the CDR3 reads TGTGCCAGCGCCCGGCTAGGGGGGCGAGATACGCAGTATTTT. It translates to CASARLGGRDTQYF.